These 3 T cell receptor beta chains came from one sample sequenced in a study of T cells expressing NK-cell markers. Reprocessing the 5' RACE reads, TCRdb reports a single entry for every CDR3 protein and omits DNA. Its table lists 16,000 or so distinct CDR3 sequences. The sequencing input was blood T cells: a sorted CD56 or NKG2C T cell subset, CD4+ or CD8+ T cells, or bulk PBMC T cells (not recorded which). These receptors all stem from a man aged 18-70 years in good health.

V gene TRBV12-3 or TRBV12-4 combines with J gene TRBJ1-1. There are 14 residues in the CDR3. This chain's CDR3 is CASSLAGLGTEAFF.

The chain's CDR3 is CSAGGGTSSGNTIYF. The chain links TRBV29-1 to TRBJ1-3; TCRdb indicates TRBD1, and absent DNA this call remains unverified. Per the germline V gene, CDR1 is SQVTM and CDR2 is ANQGSEA. The CDR3 is made up of 15 amino acids. The entire variable domain, with the rest obtained from reference TRBV29-1 and TRBJ1-3, is as follows: SAVISQKPSRDICQRGTSLTIQCQVDSQVTMMFWYRQQPGQSLTLIATANQGSEATYESGFVIDKFPISRPNLTFSTLTVSNMSPEDSSIYLCSAGGGTSSGNTIYFGEGSWLTVV.

The gene calls are TRBV2 and TRBJ2-1; the D call from TCRdb, TRBD2, cannot be confirmed without DNA. In germline, CDR1 is SNHLY, CDR2 FYNNEI. This CDR3 is built from 21 residues. CDR3 loop: CASSGRPSGSNGLGGDNEQFF.